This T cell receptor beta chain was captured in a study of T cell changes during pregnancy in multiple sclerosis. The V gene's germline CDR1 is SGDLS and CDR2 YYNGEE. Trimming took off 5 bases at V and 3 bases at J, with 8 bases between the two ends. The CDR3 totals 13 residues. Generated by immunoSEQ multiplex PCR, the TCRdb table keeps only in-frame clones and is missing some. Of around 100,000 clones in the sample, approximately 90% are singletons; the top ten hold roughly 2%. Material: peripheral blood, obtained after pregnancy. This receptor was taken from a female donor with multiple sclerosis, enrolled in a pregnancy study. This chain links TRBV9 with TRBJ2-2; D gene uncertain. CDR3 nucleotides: TGTGCCAGCAGTTTTCGGGACACCGGGGAGCTGTTTTTT. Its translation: CASSFRDTGELFF.